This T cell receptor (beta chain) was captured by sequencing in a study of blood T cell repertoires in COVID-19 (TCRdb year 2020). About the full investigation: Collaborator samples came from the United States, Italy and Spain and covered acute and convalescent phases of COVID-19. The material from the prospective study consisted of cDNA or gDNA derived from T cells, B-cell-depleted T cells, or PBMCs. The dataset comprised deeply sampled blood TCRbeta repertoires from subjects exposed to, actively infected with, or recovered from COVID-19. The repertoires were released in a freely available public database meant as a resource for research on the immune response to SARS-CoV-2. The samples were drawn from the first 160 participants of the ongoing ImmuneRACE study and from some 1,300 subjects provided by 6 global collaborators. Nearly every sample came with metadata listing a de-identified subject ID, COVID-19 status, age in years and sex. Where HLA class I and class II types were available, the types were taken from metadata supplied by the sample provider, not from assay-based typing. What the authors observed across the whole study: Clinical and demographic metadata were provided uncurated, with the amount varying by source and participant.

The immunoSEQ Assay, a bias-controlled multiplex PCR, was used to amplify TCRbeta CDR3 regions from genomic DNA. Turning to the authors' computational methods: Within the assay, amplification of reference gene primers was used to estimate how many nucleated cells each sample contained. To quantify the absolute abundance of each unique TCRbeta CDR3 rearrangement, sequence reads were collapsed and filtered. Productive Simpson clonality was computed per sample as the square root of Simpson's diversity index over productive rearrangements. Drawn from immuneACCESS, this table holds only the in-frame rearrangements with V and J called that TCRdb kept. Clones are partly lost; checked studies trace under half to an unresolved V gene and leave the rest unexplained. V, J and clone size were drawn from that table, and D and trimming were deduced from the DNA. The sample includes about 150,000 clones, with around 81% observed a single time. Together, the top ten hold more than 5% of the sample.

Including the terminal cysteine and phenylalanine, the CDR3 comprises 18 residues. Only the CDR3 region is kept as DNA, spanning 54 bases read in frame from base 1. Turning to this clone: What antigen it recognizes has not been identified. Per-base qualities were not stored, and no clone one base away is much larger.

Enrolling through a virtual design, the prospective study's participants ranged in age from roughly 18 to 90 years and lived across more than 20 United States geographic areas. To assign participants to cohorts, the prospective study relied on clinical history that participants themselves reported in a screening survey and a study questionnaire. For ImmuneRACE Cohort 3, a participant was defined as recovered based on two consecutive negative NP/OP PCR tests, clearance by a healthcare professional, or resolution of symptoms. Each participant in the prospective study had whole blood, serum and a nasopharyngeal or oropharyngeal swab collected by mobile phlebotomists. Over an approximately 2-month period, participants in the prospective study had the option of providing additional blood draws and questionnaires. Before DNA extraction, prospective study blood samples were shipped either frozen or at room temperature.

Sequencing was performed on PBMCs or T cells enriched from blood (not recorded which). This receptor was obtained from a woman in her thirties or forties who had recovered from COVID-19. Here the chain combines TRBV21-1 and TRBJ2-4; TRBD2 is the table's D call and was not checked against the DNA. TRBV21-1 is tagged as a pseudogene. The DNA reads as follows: TGTGCCAGCAGCAAATCCGCGTCTAGCGGGGTCTCTGAAAACATTCAGTACTTC. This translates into CASSKSASSGVSENIQYF.